This TCR beta chain was observed in a study of T cells in Graves' hyperthyroidism and ophthalmopathy. This clonotype showed up many times. Its antigen is unidentified. Study-wide results and caveats: In the blood, most expanded thyroid clonotypes above 0.001 appeared as well. Model predictions of ophthalmopathy came a median around 6.5 months before onset.

The V gene lost 3 bases and the J gene lost 0 bases, with 6 bases spanning the gap. The germline V gene has CDR1 MNHEY and CDR2 SMNVEV (reference sequence). The CDR3 covers 13 residues. RNA transcripts provided the source from which TCR beta CDR3 regions were amplified. HTBI primers were the set used in a first-round RT-PCR of the TCR CDR3. MiXCR was run by TCRdb on the multiplex PCR reads, yielding one entry per CDR3 protein. The sample lists approximately 330,000 distinct CDR3 sequences, 12% to 15% occurring once. The rearrangement links TRBV27 to TRBJ2-7; D is ambiguous. The clonotype was recovered from a woman between 40 and 55 years old with Graves' ophthalmopathy. Input material: blood. CDR3: CASSLGLSYEQYF. CDR3 coding DNA: TGTGCCAGCAGTTTGGGTCTCTCCTACGAGCAGTACTTC.